This T cell receptor (beta chain) emerged from a study of CD4+ T cells in melanoma. CDR3 length: 14 residues. J was trimmed by 4 bases and V by 4 bases; bases with no gene match: 7. Germline loops: CDR1 SGHRS, CDR2 YFSETQ. Generated by immunoSEQ multiplex PCR, the TCRdb table keeps only in-frame clones and is missing some. The sample lists over 100,000 clones; over 80% were seen once. V is TRBV5-1 and J is TRBJ1-1; 7 nucleotides line up with TRBD1. The receptor's source is a human donor with melanoma. Source material: peripheral blood. CDR3 coding DNA: TGCGCCAGCAGCCTTGACAGGGTTAGCACTGAAGCTTTCTTT. It translates to CASSLDRVSTEAFF.